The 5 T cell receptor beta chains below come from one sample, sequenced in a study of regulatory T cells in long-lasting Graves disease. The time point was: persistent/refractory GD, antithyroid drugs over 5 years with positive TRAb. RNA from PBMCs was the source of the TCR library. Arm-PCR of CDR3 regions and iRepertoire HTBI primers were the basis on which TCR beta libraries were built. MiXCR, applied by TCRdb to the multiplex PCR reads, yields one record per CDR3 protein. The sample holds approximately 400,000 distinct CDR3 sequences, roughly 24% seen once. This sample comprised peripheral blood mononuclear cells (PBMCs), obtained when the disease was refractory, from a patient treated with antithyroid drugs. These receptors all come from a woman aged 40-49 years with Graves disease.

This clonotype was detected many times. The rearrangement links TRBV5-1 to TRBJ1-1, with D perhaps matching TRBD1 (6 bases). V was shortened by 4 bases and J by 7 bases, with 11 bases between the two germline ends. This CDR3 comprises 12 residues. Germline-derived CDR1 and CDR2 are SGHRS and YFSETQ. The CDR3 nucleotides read TGCGCCAGCAGCGCCTCGACAGGTGAAGCTTTCTTT. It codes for CASSASTGEAFF. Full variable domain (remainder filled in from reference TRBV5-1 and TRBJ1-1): KAGVTQTPRYLIKTRGQQVTLSCSPISGHRSVSWYQQTPGQGLQFLFEYFSETQRNKGNFPGRFSGRQFSNSRSEMNVSTLELGDSALYLCASSASTGEAFFGQGTRLTVV.

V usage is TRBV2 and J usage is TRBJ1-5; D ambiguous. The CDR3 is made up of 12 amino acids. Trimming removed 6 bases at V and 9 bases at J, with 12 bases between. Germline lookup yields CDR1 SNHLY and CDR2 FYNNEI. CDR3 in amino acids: CASSNEGPPQHF. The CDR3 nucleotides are TGTGCCAGCAGCAATGAGGGTCCGCCCCAGCATTTT.

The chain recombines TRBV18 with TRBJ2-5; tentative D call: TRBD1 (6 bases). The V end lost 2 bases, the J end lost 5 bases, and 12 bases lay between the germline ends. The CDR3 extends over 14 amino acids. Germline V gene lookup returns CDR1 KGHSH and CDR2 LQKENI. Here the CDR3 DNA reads TGTGCCAGCTCACCAGGACAGACCCACGAGACCCAGTACTTC. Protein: CASSPGQTHETQYF.

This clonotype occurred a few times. The CDR3 protein is CASSLLRAGSYEQYF. CDR3 nucleotides: TGTGCCAGCAGTTTATTACGGGCCGGCTCCTACGAGCAGTACTTC. The rearrangement links TRBV27 to TRBJ2-7; D remains unclear. The V end lost 1 base, the J end lost 0 bases, and 10 bases lay between the germline ends. The CDR3 length is 15 residues. Looked up from germline, CDR1 is MNHEY and CDR2 is SMNVEV (reference sequence).

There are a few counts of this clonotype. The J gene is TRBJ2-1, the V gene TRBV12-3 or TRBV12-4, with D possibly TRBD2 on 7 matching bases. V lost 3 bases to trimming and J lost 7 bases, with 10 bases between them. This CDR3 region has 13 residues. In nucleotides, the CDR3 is TGTGCCAGCAGTTTCGGGGGGCTGAATGAGCAGTTCTTC. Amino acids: CASSFGGLNEQFF.